Below, 30 T cell receptor beta chains from the same sample are listed, as sequenced in a study of cytomegalovirus exposure and HLA in healthy donors. PCR involved 60 Vbeta and 13 Jbeta primers. The data were produced by immunoSEQ multiplex PCR, yet TCRdb's version contains in-frame clones alone and is incomplete. Of about 92,000 clones listed, roughly 63% were seen once; the top ten hold approximately 2.9%. The sample was PBMCs. These receptors all stem from a man aged 50-59 years in good health and CMV-seronegative.

The chain recombines TRBV30 with TRBJ2-1; 7 bases are shared with TRBD2. Germline values: CDR1 GTSNPN, CDR2 SVGIG (reference sequence). CDR3 length: 11 residues. After removal of 3 bases from V and 8 bases from J, the junction contained 1 base not matched to a gene. The CDR3 DNA is TGTGCCTGGAGGCTAGCGGATGAGCAGTTCTTC. Amino acid sequence: CAWRLADEQFF.

Here the CDR3 reads CASSEAAGGVNEKLFF. DNA of the CDR3: TGTGCCAGCAGTGAAGCGGCCGGGGGGGTTAATGAAAAACTGTTTTTT. The rearrangement joins TRBV6-1 to TRBJ1-4, with a possible D match to TRBD1 (5 bases). Germline V gene data show CDR1 as MNHNS and CDR2 as SASEGT. The V end was cut by 0 bases, the J end by 4 bases, with 12 bases between. The CDR3 runs to 16 residues.

The chain is built from TRBV2 and TRBJ1-2; perhaps TRBD1 as D (6 bases). This CDR3 comprises 13 residues. Trimming removed 6 bases at V and 8 bases at J, with 16 bases between. Germline V gene sequence: CDR1 SNHLY, CDR2 FYNNEI. The CDR3: CASRRNREDGYTF. In DNA, the CDR3 is TGTGCCAGCAGGCGGAACAGGGAAGACGGCTACACCTTC.

This clone has only a few counts. The chain uses TRBV7-2 and TRBJ2-7; D unresolved. The CDR3 sequence is 13 residues long. From germline, CDR1 is SGHTA and CDR2 FQGNSA. With 2 bases removed from V and 3 bases from J, the gap between germline ends came to 8 bases. The CDR3 here is CASSLNQVYEQYV. The CDR3 DNA reads TGTGCCAGCAGCTTAAACCAGGTCTACGAGCAGTACGTC.

The V and J genes are TRBV4-3 and TRBJ2-5, with 11 bases fitting TRBD2. Germline trimming cut 1 base from V and 4 bases from J; bases unmatched to any gene: 2. Germline-derived CDR1 and CDR2 are LGHNA and YSLEER. CDR3 length: 15 amino acids. The CDR3 DNA sequence: TGCGCCAGCAGCCAAGGGCTAGCGGGAGGAGAGACCCAGTACTTC. As protein: CASSQGLAGGETQYF.

The rearrangement uses TRBV27 and TRBJ2-7; 7 nucleotides agree with TRBD1. V shed 4 bases, J shed 0 bases, and the junction held 0 bases outside the gene matches. This CDR3 comprises 13 residues. From germline, CDR1 is MNHEY and CDR2 SMNVEV (reference sequence). The CDR3 loop reads CASSWDSSYEQYF. CDR3 nucleotides: TGTGCCAGCAGTTGGGACAGCTCCTACGAGCAGTACTTC.

This clone has only a few counts. The V and J genes are TRBV2 and TRBJ2-2; the match to TRBD2 covers 9 bases. The V gene end was trimmed by 3 bases and the J gene end by 4 bases; junction bases not matched to a gene: 3. The CDR3 has 15 residues. Germline V gene lookup returns CDR1 SNHLY and CDR2 FYNNEI. DNA of the CDR3: TGTGCCAGCAGTGACAGCGGGGGGCCCACCGGGGAGCTGTTTTTT. Its protein product is CASSDSGGPTGELFF. Combining the CDR3 with reference TRBV2 and TRBJ2-2 gives the whole variable domain EPEVTQTPSHQVTQMGQEVILRCVPISNHLYFYWYRQILGQKVEFLVSFYNNEISEKSEIFDDQFSVERPDGSNFTLKIRSTKLEDSAMYFCASSDSGGPTGELFFGEGSRLTVL.

The chain has TRBV15 and TRBJ2-7, with TRBD2 identical over 9 bases. The trim removed 1 base at V and 3 bases at J, leaving 7 bases unmatched. Germline CDR1 LNHNV, CDR2 YYDKDF (reference sequence). The CDR3 is 16 amino acids. The chain's CDR3 is CATSRGRTSVIYEQYV. The CDR3 DNA reads TGTGCCACCAGCAGAGGGAGGACTAGCGTGATCTACGAGCAGTACGTC.

The chain recombines TRBV19 with TRBJ1-1, with 7 positions matching TRBD1. The CDR3 length is 15 residues. Germline V gene lookup returns CDR1 LNHDA and CDR2 SQIVND (reference sequence). The J segment lost 0 bases and the V segment lost 6 bases, leaving 7 bases of the junction unmatched. CDR3 DNA sequence: TGTGCCAGTAGGAGGGGACAGCCCATGAACACTGAAGCTTTCTTT. Its translation is CASRRGQPMNTEAFF.

The CDR3 protein is CASRQGGETQYF. CDR3 DNA: TGTGCCAGCAGGCAGGGAGGGGAGACCCAGTACTTC. The chain combines TRBV2 with TRBJ2-5; 7 bases match TRBD2. The CDR3 is 12 amino acids. The germline CDR1 and CDR2 sequences are SNHLY and FYNNEI. Germline trimming cut 6 bases from V and 5 bases from J; bases unmatched to any gene: 3.

This chain uses TRBV5-1 with TRBJ2-4; 7 bases match TRBD2. Germline V lookup: CDR1 SGHRS, CDR2 YFSETQ. There are 15 residues in the CDR3. Trimming took 2 bases from V and 7 from J; bases not matched to a gene: 9. This chain's CDR3 is CASSFYSGSGNIQYF. The DNA of the CDR3 is TGCGCCAGCAGCTTTTATTCAGGTAGCGGGAACATTCAGTACTTC.

This clone has just a few counts. The chain employs TRBV7-2 and TRBJ1-4; 9 nucleotides match TRBD1. Germline V gene lookup returns CDR1 SGHTA and CDR2 FQGNSA. CDR3 size: 13 residues. After removal of 3 bases from V and 10 bases from J, the junction contained 3 bases not matched to a gene. The CDR3 sequence is CASSLDRGGKLFF. The CDR3 DNA sequence: TGTGCCAGCAGCTTGGACAGGGGAGGAAAACTGTTTTTT.

The J gene is TRBJ2-1, the V gene TRBV7-9, with a weak D call TRBD1 (5 bases). CDR1 is SEHNR, CDR2 FQNEAQ, per germline (reference sequence). There are 16 residues in the CDR3. V lost 3 bases to trimming and J lost 3 bases, with 15 bases between them. The CDR3 DNA reads TGTGCCAGCAGCTTTAAGAGTGGGGCGGACTACAATGAGCAGTTCTTC. It is translated as CASSFKSGADYNEQFF.

This clone occurred a few times. The chain is built from TRBV7-2 and TRBJ2-3; tentative D call: TRBD2 (5 bases). This CDR3 spans 14 amino acids. V dropped 6 bases and J dropped 1 base, with 11 bases sitting between them. CDR1 SGHTA and CDR2 FQGNSA come from the germline V gene. The CDR3 sequence is CASSRPGGTDTQYF. The CDR3 nucleotides read TGTGCCAGCAGTCGTCCCGGGGGCACAGATACGCAGTATTTT.

The V call is TRBV7-2, the J call TRBJ1-2; maybe TRBD1 (6 bases). The germline V gene encodes CDR1 SGHTA and CDR2 FQGNSA. CDR3 size: 12 residues. V lost 0 bases to trimming and J lost 8 bases, with 7 bases between them. The CDR3 DNA sequence: TGTGCCAGCAGCTTAGCGCAGGGGGGCTACACCTTC. Its protein product is CASSLAQGGYTF.

This rearrangement joins TRBV9 to TRBJ1-4; tentative D call: TRBD1 (5 bases). The length of the CDR3 is 14 residues. Trimming pared 3 bases from V and 6 bases from J, leaving 12 bases between. The V gene's germline CDR1 is SGDLS and CDR2 YYNGEE. The CDR3 region has the DNA TGTGCCAGCAGCGCCCGGACAAACCATGAAAAACTGTTTTTT. This codes for CASSARTNHEKLFF.

The chain carries TRBV30 and TRBJ2-1, with a possible D match to TRBD2 (6 bases). The CDR3 spans 15 residues. V was shortened by 1 base and J by 6 bases, with 16 bases between the two germline ends. The germline V gene encodes CDR1 GTSNPN and CDR2 SVGIG (reference sequence). This CDR3 reads CAWSGEQGLSNEQFF. For the CDR3, the DNA is TGTGCCTGGAGTGGGGAGCAAGGACTAAGCAATGAGCAGTTCTTC.

This clone has only one observation. V and J are TRBV7-6 and TRBJ2-7; a possible D gene is TRBD2 (5 bases). V lost 4 bases, J lost 7 bases, and 8 bases lay in between. Germline loops: CDR1 SGHVS, CDR2 FNYEAQ. This CDR3 has 11 residues. The CDR3 spells CASSSRGEQYF. CDR3 DNA: TGTGCCAGCAGCTCCCGCGGGGAGCAGTACTTC.

The chain is built from TRBV9 and TRBJ2-2; TRBD1 matches 9 bases. There are 14 residues in the CDR3. The germline V gene encodes CDR1 SGDLS and CDR2 YYNGEE. J lost 6 bases, V lost 4 bases, and 4 bases had no gene match. The chain's CDR3 is CASSPGQGSGELFF. The CDR3 DNA reads TGTGCCAGCAGCCCGGGACAGGGCTCCGGGGAGCTGTTTTTT.

The chain couples TRBV6-4 to TRBJ1-5; possibly TRBD1 for D (5 bases). CDR1 and CDR2 from the germline V gene are MRHNA and SNTAGT. This CDR3 has 13 amino acids. V shed 5 bases and J shed 5 bases, with 10 bases lying between them. The CDR3 reads CASSLWGDQPQHF. CDR3 nucleotide sequence: TGTGCCAGCAGTTTGTGGGGGGATCAGCCCCAGCATTTT.

This clone came up a few times. The chain is built from TRBV18 and TRBJ1-2; 8 bases are a match to TRBD1. Germline CDR1 reads KGHSH; CDR2 reads LQKENI. The CDR3 consists of 15 residues. V gave up 5 bases and J gave up 4 bases; unmatched junction bases: 9. Here the CDR3 reads CASSKDRVAGYGYTF. The CDR3 nucleotides are TGTGCCAGCTCAAAGGACAGGGTAGCCGGCTATGGCTACACCTTC.

The chain has TRBV19 and TRBJ2-7; the D is unclear. Germline CDR1 and CDR2: LNHDA and SQIVND (reference sequence). V shed 7 bases and J shed 3 bases, with 19 bases lying between them. The CDR3 is 15 residues long. The CDR3 DNA sequence: TGTGCCAGTAAAGAGTCGTCCGCGGCCTTCTACGAGCAGTACTTC. Its protein is CASKESSAAFYEQYF.

This sequence joins TRBV14 and TRBJ2-5, with D uncertain. V lost 1 base, J lost 7 bases, and 16 bases lay in between. The CDR3 runs 15 residues. Germline V gene sequence: CDR1 SGHDN, CDR2 FVKESK. The DNA of the CDR3 is TGTGCCAGCAGCCAAGTGGGTGGAGCCCCCGGGACCCAGTACTTC. Translated, it gives CASSQVGGAPGTQYF.

The chain links TRBV7-8 to TRBJ2-3; 8 positions agree with TRBD2. V lost 2 bases to trimming and J lost 1 base; unmatched junction nucleotides: 2. The CDR3 is 15 residues long. CDR1 SGHVS and CDR2 FQNEAQ come from the germline V gene. CDR3 in DNA: TGTGCCAGCAGCTTAATGCGGGAGGGCACAGATACGCAGTATTTT. It encodes CASSLMREGTDTQYF.

J is TRBJ2-1 and V is TRBV29-1; tentatively, D is TRBD2 (5 bases). The germline V and J ends were trimmed by 4 bases and 2 bases, with 6 bases remaining between them. The CDR3 runs to 12 residues. CDR1 is SQVTM, CDR2 ANQGSEA, per germline. The CDR3 reads CSVGGPYNEQFF. For the CDR3, the DNA is TGCAGCGTTGGAGGGCCCTACAATGAGCAGTTCTTC.

The V call is TRBV18, the J call TRBJ1-4, with D possibly being TRBD1 (5 bases). This CDR3 spans 17 amino acids. Germline V CDR1 and CDR2: KGHSH, LQKENI. V was cut by 3 bases and J by 2 bases, with 16 bases left in between. The CDR3 here is CASSPQRPGTTNEKLFF. CDR3 bases: TGTGCCAGCTCACCGCAGAGGCCAGGGACTACTAATGAAAAACTGTTTTTT.

The V gene is TRBV30, the J gene TRBJ2-5, with 7 bases identical to TRBD1. V gave up 6 bases and J gave up 4 bases; unmatched junction bases: 8. The germline CDR1 and CDR2 sequences are GTSNPN and SVGIG (reference sequence). CDR3 length equals 13 residues. CDR3 sequence reads: CACPARGRETQYF. CDR3 coding DNA: TGTGCCTGCCCCGCTAGGGGGCGAGAGACCCAGTACTTC.

There are a few counts of this clone. Since the CDR3 does not end with the conserved phenylalanine or tryptophan, this likely comes from a read error. V and J are TRBV28 and TRBJ1-5; D gene ambiguous. The CDR3 extends over 14 amino acids. V was shortened by 6 bases and J by 0 bases, with 9 bases between the two germline ends. Germline V gene sequence: CDR1 MDHEN, CDR2 SYDVKM. The CDR3 sequence: CASRRPDSNQPQHV. The CDR3 DNA sequence: TGTGCCAGCAGAAGACCAGATAGCAATCAGCCCCAGCATGTT.

The rearrangement links TRBV5-1 to TRBJ1-1; a weak D match, TRBD1 (5 bases). V was trimmed by 4 bases and J by 5 bases, leaving 15 bases between them. The CDR3 sequence is 14 residues long. CDR1 is SGHRS, CDR2 YFSETQ, per germline. The CDR3 spells CASSLEQGGTEAFF. The CDR3 DNA follows: TGCGCCAGCAGCCTGGAGCAGGGTGGGACTGAAGCTTTCTTT.

This clone was observed a handful of times. The chain carries TRBV4-2 and TRBJ2-7, with 8 bases aligning to TRBD1. The V gene's germline CDR1 is LGHNA and CDR2 YNFKEQ. V shed 0 bases and J 3 bases; nucleotides not matched to a gene: 7. The CDR3 runs 16 residues. This CDR3 reads CASSQEGGQGLYEQYF. CDR3 coding DNA: TGTGCCAGCAGCCAAGAAGGCGGACAGGGACTCTACGAGCAGTACTTC.